The 14 T cell receptor beta chains below all came from one sample that was sequenced in a study of T cells after yellow fever vaccination. A single record per CDR3 protein comes from TCRdb applying MiXCR to the 5' RACE reads. In the table there are under 600,000 distinct CDR3 sequences, 20% to 25% of which are singletons. The sample here was PBMCs, taken more than 20 days after the first yellow fever vaccination. The receptor source for this set is a man aged 18-30 years who received the YFV17D yellow fever vaccine.

This clonotype was counted only a few times. The rearrangement links TRBV19 to TRBJ2-1, with 12 bases identical to TRBD2. The V and J ends lost 11 bases and 8 bases, in that order; junction bases with no gene match: 13. There are 15 residues in the CDR3. Germline CDR1 is LNHDA and CDR2 is SQIVND (reference sequence). CDR3 sequence (DNA): TGTGCCGCGAACAGGGGGCTAGCGGGGGGGCATGAGCAGTTCTTC. It specifies CAANRGLAGGHEQFF.

This clonotype was counted at least ten times. This chain joins TRBV6-5 and TRBJ2-3; no firm D call. Germline V lookup: CDR1 MNHEY, CDR2 SVGAGI. The CDR3 is 13 amino acids. Trimming cost V 5 bases and J 6 bases, with 12 bases left between them. CDR3 sequence: CASSHIRQDTQYF. CDR3 coding DNA: TGTGCCAGCAGTCACATACGGCAGGATACGCAGTATTTT.

This clonotype was detected ten times or more. The rearrangement uses TRBV29-1 and TRBJ2-1; either TRBD1 or TRBD2 may supply D (7 bases each). The V gene's germline CDR1 is SQVTM and CDR2 ANQGSEA. The CDR3 spans 13 residues. Between the trimmed V and J ends, which lost 6 bases and 8 bases, there was a span of 17 bases. The CDR3: CSVWGQGGDEQFF. In DNA, the CDR3 is TGCAGCGTCTGGGGGCAGGGGGGGGATGAGCAGTTCTTC.

This clonotype occurred a few times. This chain uses TRBV28 with TRBJ2-4, with 8 bases matching TRBD2. Germline lookup yields CDR1 MDHEN and CDR2 SYDVKM. There are 16 residues in the CDR3. V shed 7 bases, J shed 0 bases, and the junction held 8 bases outside the gene matches. This chain's CDR3 is CASKGGGPLAKNIQYF. In nucleotides, the CDR3 is TGTGCCAGCAAGGGCGGGGGGCCGCTAGCCAAAAACATTCAGTACTTC.

V gene TRBV7-2 combines with J gene TRBJ2-4; D is ambiguous. Germline loops: CDR1 SGHTA, CDR2 FQGNSA. The CDR3 extends over 14 amino acids. With 2 bases removed from V and 0 bases from J, the gap between germline ends came to 5 bases. The CDR3 reads CASSLSVAKNIQYF. CDR3 coding DNA: TGTGCCAGCAGCTTATCAGTAGCCAAAAACATTCAGTACTTC.

This clonotype was detected a few times. The chain employs TRBV7-9 and TRBJ2-7, with D unresolved. There are 14 residues in the CDR3. Germline V gene data show CDR1 as SEHNR and CDR2 as FQNEAQ (reference sequence). V was shortened by 9 bases and J by 0 bases, with 15 bases between the two germline ends. The CDR3 DNA reads as TGTGCCAGTACAGCCGGCGGAAGCTCCTACGAGCAGTACTTC. Protein product: CASTAGGSSYEQYF.

This clonotype occurred a few times. The chain uses TRBV12-3 or TRBV12-4 and TRBJ2-3; perhaps TRBD2 as D (6 bases). This CDR3 is 15 amino acids long. V was clipped by 8 bases and J by 2 bases, with 17 bases between them. CDR3 amino acids: CASAAAGLLTDTQYF. CDR3 DNA: TGTGCCAGCGCCGCAGCGGGCCTCCTCACAGATACGCAGTATTTT.

The chain links TRBV4-2 to TRBJ2-3, with D perhaps given as TRBD1 or TRBD2 (6 bases each). Between the trimmed V and J ends, which lost 0 bases and 9 bases, there was a span of 16 bases. CDR1 and CDR2 from the germline V gene are LGHNA and YNFKEQ. CDR3 length equals 15 residues. The CDR3 bases are TGTGCCAGCAGCCAAGATCCCGGGGGCGAGACCACGCAGTATTTT. It encodes CASSQDPGGETTQYF.

The rearrangement links TRBV9 to TRBJ2-1; no firm D call. Germline CDR1 SGDLS, CDR2 YYNGEE. This CDR3 contains 14 residues. V was cut by 0 bases and J by 5 bases, with 9 bases left in between. The CDR3 loop is CASSVVTSHNEQFF. The CDR3 DNA follows: TGTGCCAGCAGCGTAGTGACATCCCACAATGAGCAGTTCTTC.

V gene TRBV7-2 combines with J gene TRBJ2-3; perhaps TRBD1 as D (6 bases). The V end was cut by 8 bases, the J end by 4 bases, with 13 bases between. The germline gives CDR1 SGHTA, CDR2 FQGNSA. The CDR3 length is 13 residues. In DNA form, the CDR3 reads TGTGCCAGCTTGGGGGACAATTCAGATACGCAGTATTTT. It translates to CASLGDNSDTQYF.

This chain links TRBV4-1 with TRBJ1-5; D is undetermined. Trimming left V 1 base short and J 11 bases short, with 12 bases between. The length of the CDR3 is 13 residues. The germline V gene has CDR1 MGHRA and CDR2 YSYEKL. CDR3: CASSQGWESAQHF. As DNA, the CDR3 is TGCGCCAGCAGCCAAGGGTGGGAATCAGCCCAGCATTTT.

This clonotype was observed a few times. The chain combines TRBV30 with TRBJ2-5; 8 bases are shared with TRBD1. The CDR3 totals 14 residues. V shed 1 base and J 1 base; nucleotides not matched to a gene: 2. Per the germline V gene, CDR1 is GTSNPN and CDR2 is SVGIG (reference sequence). For the CDR3, the DNA is TGTGCCTGGAGTGCCGGACAGGGCCAAGAGACCCAGTACTTC. Protein sequence: CAWSAGQGQETQYF.

V gene TRBV4-1 combines with J gene TRBJ2-7; D possibly corresponds to TRBD1 (6 bases). V dropped 4 bases and J dropped 5 bases, with 18 bases sitting between them. The germline gives CDR1 MGHRA, CDR2 YSYEKL. The CDR3 runs 15 residues. The CDR3 DNA reads TGCGCCAGCAGCCTCCGGGCGAGTGGGGGCCACGAGCAGTACGTC. This codes for CASSLRASGGHEQYV.

The V and J genes are TRBV7-3 and TRBJ2-5; D might be TRBD1 or TRBD2, each matching 6 bases. The V end lost 5 bases, the J end lost 4 bases, and 14 bases lay between the germline ends. This CDR3 is built from 14 residues. CDR1 is SGHTA and CDR2 is FQGTGA in the germline V gene. The CDR3 DNA is TGTGCCAGCAGCCTACAGGGTAGCGGAGAGACCCAGTACTTC. Translating gives CASSLQGSGETQYF.